This TCR beta chain originates from a study of radiotherapy plus CTLA-4 blockade in lung cancer. Study-level points and caveats: Response was reportedly best predicted by early blood T cell clone dynamics, with interferon-beta.

Sequenced by immunoSEQ multiplex PCR; TCRdb stores in-frame clones only, minus some. Of about 110,000 clones in the sample, over 65% are singletons; the top ten hold over 2%. To note about this clone: Its antigen is still unknown.

Germline CDR1 is SGHRS and CDR2 is YFSETQ. V shed 4 bases and J 1 base; nucleotides not matched to a gene: 5. The CDR3 consists of 14 residues. The chain joins TRBV5-1 to TRBJ2-7, with 7 bases that match TRBD1. This receptor was obtained from a human donor with non-small cell lung cancer that progressed on radiotherapy plus ipilimumab. Some clones in this sample may be carry-over from other donors' samples. This specimen was peripheral blood, taken from a patient treated with radiotherapy plus ipilimumab. This CDR3 is CASSHRQGSYEQYF. As DNA, the CDR3 is TGCGCCAGCAGCCACCGACAGGGTTCCTACGAGCAGTACTTC.